The clone carrying this TCR beta chain occurred many times. This record comes from a study of regulatory T cells in long-lasting Graves disease. Study as a whole: Graves' patients (newly diagnosed) had been on antithyroid drugs under 3 months.

Specified time point: newly diagnosed GD, antithyroid drugs for less than 3 months. TCR sequences were obtained from RNA taken from PBMCs. Germline V gene data show CDR1 as SGHKS and CDR2 as YYEKEE (reference sequence). Trimming cost V 1 base and J 2 bases, with 10 bases left between them. The CDR3 has 15 residues. Arm-PCR with iRepertoire HTBI primers amplified the CDR3 regions for these TCR beta libraries. In TCRdb, the multiplex PCR reads were re-called with MiXCR into one record per CDR3 protein. The table includes over 450,000 distinct CDR3 sequences, around 12% detected once. In addition, the sample was reused for a study of T cells in Graves' hyperthyroidism and ophthalmopathy. As reported in that work: TCR CDR3 underwent first-round RT-PCR with the HTBI primer set.

The gene calls are TRBV5-5 and TRBJ2-1; possibly TRBD1 for D (5 bases). The sequence came from a woman under 40 with Graves disease. The sample here was peripheral blood mononuclear cells (PBMCs), taken at new diagnosis, from a patient treated with antithyroid drugs. This CDR3 is CASSLQGPPYNEQFF. The CDR3 coding sequence is TGTGCCAGCAGCTTGCAGGGTCCGCCCTACAATGAGCAGTTCTTC.